The 18 T cell receptor beta chains given below trace back to one sample, sequenced in a study of OX40 agonist ivuxolimab in advanced cancers. Method: immunoSEQ multiplex PCR; TCRdb's copy keeps in-frame clones and lacks some. The data show 15,000 to 20,000 clones, approximately 72% seen once. Here the sequenced sample was CD4+ or CD8+ T cells sorted from blood, taken in a trial of the OX40 agonist ivuxolimab. Every receptor here comes from an adult with an advanced solid tumor such as melanoma, head and neck, liver or kidney cancer.

The chain has TRBV19 and TRBJ1-1, with 8 positions matching TRBD1. The J segment lost 6 bases and the V segment lost 6 bases, leaving 15 bases of the junction unmatched. The germline CDR1 and CDR2 sequences are LNHDA and SQIVND (reference sequence). This CDR3 is built from 16 residues. In DNA, the CDR3 is TGTGCCAGTAGCAAATGGACAGGGCGAGAAGTGTCTGAAGCTTTCTTT. Amino acids: CASSKWTGREVSEAFF.

The chain is built from TRBV9 and TRBJ2-2, with TRBD2 matching over 12 bases. The V and J ends lost 4 bases and 4 bases, in that order; junction bases with no gene match: 11. From germline, CDR1 is SGDLS and CDR2 YYNGEE. CDR3 length: 18 residues. The chain's CDR3 is CASSPQGTSGRITGELFF. The CDR3 DNA reads TGTGCCAGCAGCCCACAAGGGACTAGCGGGCGAATCACCGGGGAGCTGTTTTTT.

The chain joins TRBV27 to TRBJ2-7; no definite D call. The CDR3 is made up of 13 amino acids. V was shortened by 4 bases and J by 2 bases, with 9 bases between the two germline ends. Germline CDR1 and CDR2: MNHEY and SMNVEV (reference sequence). The CDR3 here is CASSSGATYEQYF. CDR3 nucleotides: TGTGCCAGCAGTTCCGGAGCAACCTACGAGCAGTACTTC.

V is TRBV7-2 and J is TRBJ2-6; TRBD2 might be the D (6 bases). V was shortened by 0 bases and J by 2 bases, with 11 bases between the two germline ends. The CDR3 is 17 amino acids. Germline lookup yields CDR1 SGHTA and CDR2 FQGNSA. The CDR3 DNA reads TGTGCCAGCAGCTTAGCGGAAGGGAGGACTGGGGCCAACGTCCTGACTTTC. Its protein product is CASSLAEGRTGANVLTF.

The V call is TRBV6-5, the J call TRBJ1-2; D gene unclear. Between the trimmed V and J ends, which lost 8 bases and 6 bases, there was a span of 10 bases. The CDR3 has 11 amino acids. Per the germline V gene, CDR1 is MNHEY and CDR2 is SVGAGI. The CDR3 bases are TGTGCCAGCGGATTTGGAAATGGCTACACCTTC. Translation gives CASGFGNGYTF.

The gene calls are TRBV7-8 and TRBJ2-2, with 14 bases matching TRBD2. Trimming removed 5 bases from V and 4 bases from J; junction bases left unmatched: 3. This CDR3 spans 16 amino acids. Germline CDR1 SGHVS, CDR2 FQNEAQ. The CDR3 here is CASSRLAGGATGELFF. For the CDR3, the DNA is TGTGCCAGCAGCCGACTAGCGGGGGGGGCCACCGGGGAGCTGTTTTTT. Using reference TRBV7-8 and TRBJ2-2 for the parts outside the CDR3, the full variable domain is GAGVSQSPRYKVAKRGQDVALRCDPISGHVSLFWYQQALGQGPEFLTYFQNEAQLDKSGLPSDRFFAERPEGSVSTLKIQRTQQEDSAVYLCASSRLAGGATGELFFGEGSRLTVL.

This clone appeared a few times. This chain joins TRBV5-5 and TRBJ2-5; TRBD1 matches 7 bases. This CDR3 contains 14 residues. Germline V CDR1 and CDR2: SGHKS, YYEKEE (reference sequence). With 4 bases clipped from V and 5 bases from J, the junction kept 8 bases outside the gene matches. CDR3 nucleotide sequence: TGTGCCAGCAGCCCCGGGACAGCCGCGGAGACCCAGTACTTC. Translated, it gives CASSPGTAAETQYF.

This chain connects TRBV11-2 to TRBJ1-2; D might be TRBD1 (5 bases). The CDR3 totals 12 residues. CDR1 is SGHAT, CDR2 FQNNGV, per germline. The germline V and J ends were trimmed by 8 bases and 7 bases, with 14 bases remaining between them. The CDR3 bases are TGTGCCAGCGAGGATGGGGGTGGTGGCTACACCTTC. It encodes CASEDGGGGYTF.

V usage is TRBV7-8 and J usage is TRBJ2-7; no definite D call. Germline V lookup: CDR1 SGHVS, CDR2 FQNEAQ. The CDR3 spans 12 residues. Trimming pared 1 base from V and 4 bases from J, leaving 5 bases between. The CDR3 nucleotides are TGTGCCAGCAGCTTAGGGGTGTACGAGCAGTACTTC. As protein: CASSLGVYEQYF.

The chain couples TRBV11-1 to TRBJ1-2; D possibly corresponds to TRBD1 (5 bases). CDR1 is SGHAT and CDR2 is FQDESV in the germline V gene (reference sequence). V shed 1 base and J shed 6 bases, with 12 bases lying between them. CDR3 length equals 14 residues. In DNA, the CDR3 is TGTGCCAGCAGCTTAGGGGCCAGGGTGGATGGCTACACCTTC. The encoded protein is CASSLGARVDGYTF.

There are a few counts of this clone. This chain links TRBV9 with TRBJ1-1, with D unresolved. Between the trimmed V and J ends, which lost 2 bases and 6 bases, there was a span of 11 bases. CDR1 SGDLS and CDR2 YYNGEE come from the germline V gene. The CDR3 extends over 13 amino acids. CDR3 coding DNA: TGTGCCAGCAGCGTCCCAAGGGCAGCTGAAGCTTTCTTT. Protein: CASSVPRAAEAFF.

CDR3 in amino acids: CASSIAHHEKLFF. CDR3 in DNA: TGTGCCAGTAGTATCGCCCATCATGAAAAACTGTTTTTT. The V gene is TRBV19, the J gene TRBJ1-4; D is unclear. This CDR3 has 13 amino acids. Trimming took off 3 bases at V and 6 bases at J, with 8 bases between the two ends. In germline, CDR1 is LNHDA, CDR2 SQIVND (reference sequence).

The J gene is TRBJ2-7, the V gene TRBV6-1; TRBD2 aligns across 11 bases. After removal of 0 bases from V and 4 bases from J, the junction contained 5 bases not matched to a gene. CDR1 and CDR2 from the germline V gene are MNHNS and SASEGT. The CDR3 is 16 residues long. In nucleotides, the CDR3 is TGTGCCAGCAGTGAAGCTGCGACTAGCGGGATGTACGAGCAGTACTTC. This codes for CASSEAATSGMYEQYF.

This rearrangement joins TRBV9 to TRBJ1-1; 9 positions agree with TRBD1. Looked up from germline, CDR1 is SGDLS and CDR2 is YYNGEE. This CDR3 has 14 residues. The junction had 0 bases not matched to a gene; V was cut back by 2 bases and J by 1 base. The CDR3 here is CASSVTGGNTEAFF. In DNA, the CDR3 is TGTGCCAGCAGCGTGACAGGGGGGAACACTGAAGCTTTCTTT.

J is TRBJ2-7 and V is TRBV19; D remains unclear. The germline V gene has CDR1 LNHDA and CDR2 SQIVND (reference sequence). The CDR3 is made up of 12 amino acids. Between the trimmed V and J ends, which lost 6 bases and 5 bases, there was a span of 11 bases. In DNA form, the CDR3 reads TGTGCCAGTAGAGACATCGGCGACGAGCAGTACTTC. This translates into CASRDIGDEQYF.

The chain joins TRBV28 to TRBJ2-5, with 11 positions matching TRBD2. Per the germline V gene, CDR1 is MDHEN and CDR2 is SYDVKM. CDR3 length equals 16 residues. V was clipped by 6 bases and J by 0 bases; unmatched bases: 6. CDR3 nucleotides: TGTGCCAGCAGGACCCGGACTAGCGGGTACCAAGAGACCCAGTACTTC. Translating gives CASRTRTSGYQETQYF.

The rearrangement links TRBV6-6 to TRBJ2-7, with a tentative D call TRBD2 (5 bases). V was shortened by 2 bases and J by 1 base, with 12 bases between the two germline ends. The CDR3 sequence is 15 residues long. Germline V CDR1 and CDR2: MNHNY, SVGAGI (reference sequence). CDR3 amino acids: CASSYLPSKSYEQYF. DNA for the CDR3: TGTGCCAGCAGTTACCTTCCTAGCAAATCCTACGAGCAGTACTTC.

This clone was seen just once. The rearrangement uses TRBV13 and TRBJ2-3; D unresolved. V was pared by 4 bases and J by 5 bases, with 22 bases between. Germline CDR1 reads PRHDT; CDR2 reads FYEKMQ (reference sequence). The CDR3 extends over 17 amino acids. Here the CDR3 reads CASSSTEQKRHGDTQYF. CDR3 sequence (DNA): TGTGCCAGCAGCTCAACCGAACAGAAAAGGCATGGAGATACGCAGTATTTT.